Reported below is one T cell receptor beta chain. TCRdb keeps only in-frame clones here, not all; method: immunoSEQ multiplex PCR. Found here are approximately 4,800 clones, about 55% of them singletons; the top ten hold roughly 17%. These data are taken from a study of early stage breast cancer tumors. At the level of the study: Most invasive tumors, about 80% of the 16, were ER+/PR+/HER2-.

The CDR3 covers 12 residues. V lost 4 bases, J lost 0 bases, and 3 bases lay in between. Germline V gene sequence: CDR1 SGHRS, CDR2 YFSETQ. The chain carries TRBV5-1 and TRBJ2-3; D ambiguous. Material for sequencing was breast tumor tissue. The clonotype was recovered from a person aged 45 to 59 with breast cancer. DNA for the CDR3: TGCGCCAGCAGCCTGAGCACAGATACGCAGTATTTT. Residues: CASSLSTDTQYF. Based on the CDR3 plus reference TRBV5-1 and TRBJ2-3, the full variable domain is KAGVTQTPRYLIKTRGQQVTLSCSPISGHRSVSWYQQTPGQGLQFLFEYFSETQRNKGNFPGRFSGRQFSNSRSEMNVSTLELGDSALYLCASSLSTDTQYFGPGTRLTVL.